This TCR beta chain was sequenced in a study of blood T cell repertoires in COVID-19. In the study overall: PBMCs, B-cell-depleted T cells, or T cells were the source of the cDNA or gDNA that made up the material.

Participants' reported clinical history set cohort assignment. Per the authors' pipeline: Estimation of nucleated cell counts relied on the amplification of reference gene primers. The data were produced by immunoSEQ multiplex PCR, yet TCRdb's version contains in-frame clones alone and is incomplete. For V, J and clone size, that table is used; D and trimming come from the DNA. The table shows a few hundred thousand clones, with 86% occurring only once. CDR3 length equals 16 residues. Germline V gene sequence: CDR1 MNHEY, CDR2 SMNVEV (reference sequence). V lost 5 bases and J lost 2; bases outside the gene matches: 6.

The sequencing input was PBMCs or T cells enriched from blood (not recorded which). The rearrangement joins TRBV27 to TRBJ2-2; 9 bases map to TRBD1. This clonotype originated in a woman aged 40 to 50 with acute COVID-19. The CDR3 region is CASSPRTGVNTGELFF. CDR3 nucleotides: TGTGCCAGCAGTCCTCGGACAGGGGTAAACACCGGGGAGCTGTTTTTT.